The 23 T cell receptor beta chains below come from one sample, sequenced in a study of shared clonotypes between healthy human individuals. Only in-frame clones appear in the TCRdb table, and some are missing; sequencing was by immunoSEQ multiplex PCR. The sample contains about 2 million clones, roughly 95% of which appear only once. Source material: naive CD4+ T cells sorted from blood. Subset defined: CD45RA+ positively selected. All receptors come from a man aged 18 to 30 in good health.

J is TRBJ2-2 and V is TRBV4-1; D gene unclear. Trimming stripped 2 bases from V and 4 bases from J, with 14 bases between. Germline V gene data show CDR1 as MGHRA and CDR2 as YSYEKL. CDR3 length equals 16 residues. The CDR3 sequence is CASSQNSALGTGELFF. Written as DNA, the CDR3 is TGCGCCAGCAGCCAAAACAGTGCCCTGGGCACCGGGGAGCTGTTTTTT.

The chain joins TRBV5-1 to TRBJ2-7, with TRBD1 identical over 8 bases. Germline trimming cut 4 bases from V and 0 bases from J; bases unmatched to any gene: 6. CDR3 length: 15 amino acids. CDR1 SGHRS and CDR2 YFSETQ come from the germline V gene. This CDR3 reads CASSKSGQGSYEQYF. Written as DNA, the CDR3 is TGCGCCAGCAGCAAATCCGGACAGGGCTCCTACGAGCAGTACTTC.

The chain uses TRBV19 and TRBJ1-3; D unresolved. V lost 5 bases and J lost 0, with 8 bases in between. Germline V CDR1 and CDR2: LNHDA, SQIVND (reference sequence). CDR3 length: 14 amino acids. In DNA, the CDR3 is TGTGCCAGTAGTCCAACATTCTCTGGAAACACCATATATTTT. Its protein product is CASSPTFSGNTIYF.

The chain links TRBV27 to TRBJ1-6; D gene ambiguous. The V end was cut by 7 bases, the J end by 0 bases, with 10 bases between. CDR1 and CDR2 (germline): MNHEY, SMNVEV (reference sequence). The CDR3 sequence is 15 residues long. Here the CDR3 DNA reads TGTGCCAGCATCCCTACAAGCTCCTATAATTCACCCCTCCACTTT. It codes for CASIPTSSYNSPLHF.

The chain links TRBV5-5 to TRBJ2-3; possible D gene TRBD2, 6 bases. Trimming cost V 3 bases and J 6 bases, with 14 bases left between them. This CDR3 is 14 amino acids long. The V gene's germline CDR1 is SGHKS and CDR2 YYEKEE (reference sequence). The CDR3 loop reads CASSWTTGRDTQYF. The DNA of the CDR3 is TGTGCCAGCAGCTGGACTACCGGTAGGGATACGCAGTATTTT.

The CDR3 loop reads CASSKDSRDRGFGGYTF. For the CDR3, the DNA is TGTGCCAGCAGCAAAGATTCCCGGGACAGGGGTTTTGGCGGCTACACCTTC. The chain is built from TRBV21-1 and TRBJ1-2; the table's TRBD1 call for D was not verified on the DNA. TRBV21-1 is flagged as a pseudogene. The CDR3 loop spans 17 amino acids.

The rearrangement uses TRBV30 and TRBJ2-7; D remains ambiguous. V was clipped by 3 bases and J by 6 bases, with 9 bases between them. The CDR3 is made up of 11 amino acids. Germline V gene sequence: CDR1 GTSNPN, CDR2 SVGIG (reference sequence). The CDR3 reads CAWRGMGEQYF. The CDR3 coding sequence is TGTGCCTGGAGGGGGATGGGCGAGCAGTACTTC.

The chain joins TRBV28 to TRBJ2-1; possibly TRBD1 or TRBD2 for D (5 bases each). The germline V gene encodes CDR1 MDHEN and CDR2 SYDVKM. CDR3 size: 15 residues. Trimming cost V 3 bases and J 8 bases, with 17 bases left between them. The CDR3 DNA reads as TGTGCCAGCAGTTTTACTAGGATCATGGGACATGAGCAGTTCTTC. It yields the protein CASSFTRIMGHEQFF.

The rearrangement joins TRBV7-8 to TRBJ2-5, with TRBD1 matching over 7 bases. CDR3 size: 13 residues. V gave up 5 bases and J gave up 5 bases; unmatched junction bases: 5. CDR1 is SGHVS, CDR2 FQNEAQ, per germline. The CDR3 reads CASSQGVGETQYF. The CDR3, as DNA: TGTGCCAGCAGCCAGGGGGTGGGCGAGACCCAGTACTTC. Full variable domain (outside the CDR3, taken from reference TRBV7-8 and TRBJ2-5): GAGVSQSPRYKVAKRGQDVALRCDPISGHVSLFWYQQALGQGPEFLTYFQNEAQLDKSGLPSDRFFAERPEGSVSTLKIQRTQQEDSAVYLCASSQGVGETQYFGPGTRLLVL.

The chain has TRBV28 and TRBJ1-4, with D possibly being TRBD1 (5 bases). CDR3 length: 15 amino acids. Trimming took off 6 bases at V and 7 bases at J, with 18 bases between the two ends. CDR1 and CDR2 from the germline V gene are MDHEN and SYDVKM. The CDR3, as DNA: TGTGCCAGCAGGATTCAGGGTGCCTGGGGTGAAAAACTGTTTTTT. It yields the protein CASRIQGAWGEKLFF.

The chain couples TRBV7-2 to TRBJ2-3; no clear D gene. This CDR3 has 16 residues. The germline V gene has CDR1 SGHTA and CDR2 FQGNSA. Trimming shortened V by 1 base and J by 7 bases, and 18 bases separated the two germline ends. Here the CDR3 DNA reads TGTGCCAGCAGCTTAGATTTAGCCACCTCGATATATACGCAGTATTTT. It translates to CASSLDLATSIYTQYF.

The chain links TRBV2 to TRBJ1-6; D is unclear. Between the trimmed V and J ends, which lost 2 bases and 2 bases, there was a span of 13 bases. This CDR3 comprises 17 residues. The germline V gene encodes CDR1 SNHLY and CDR2 FYNNEI. In nucleotides, the CDR3 is TGTGCCAGCAGTGAAAAGGAAGGGAAGGCCTATAATTCACCCCTCCACTTT. Protein product: CASSEKEGKAYNSPLHF.

The V gene is TRBV23-1, the J gene TRBJ2-7; TRBD1 matches at 7 bases. TRBV23-1 falls under the ORF class, with uncertain function. V trimming: 6 bases; J trimming: 4 bases; junction bases outside the gene matches: 15. CDR3 length: 16 residues. In DNA, the CDR3 is TGCGCCAGCAGCCAGAAGGTGACAGGGAAGGCATACGAGCAGTACTTC. The encoded protein is CASSQKVTGKAYEQYF.

The chain combines TRBV7-9 with TRBJ1-5, with a possible D match to TRBD1 (6 bases). The germline CDR1 and CDR2 sequences are SEHNR and FQNEAQ (reference sequence). The V end was cut by 0 bases, the J end by 15 bases, with 12 bases between. CDR3 size: 12 residues. CDR3 loop: CASSLAQGPAHF. The CDR3 nucleotides read TGTGCCAGCAGCTTAGCACAGGGCCCTGCGCATTTT.

V usage is TRBV7-6 and J usage is TRBJ2-6, with D possibly TRBD2 on 5 matching bases. Trimming shortened V by 4 bases and J by 0 bases, and 10 bases separated the two germline ends. The germline gives CDR1 SGHVS, CDR2 FNYEAQ. The CDR3 length is 16 residues. DNA for the CDR3: TGTGCCAGCAGCTCCGGACTCTACTCTGGGGCCAACGTCCTGACTTTC. Translated, it gives CASSSGLYSGANVLTF.

In regard to this clone: Other DNA sequences in the sample encode the same CDR3. The J gene is TRBJ2-7, the V gene TRBV18; 11 nucleotides align to TRBD2. Trimming cost V 3 bases and J 0 bases; bases outside gene matches: 1. The germline V gene encodes CDR1 KGHSH and CDR2 LQKENI. The CDR3 spans 15 residues. As DNA, the CDR3 is TGTGCCAGCTCACCGGGGACTAGCGGCTCCTACGAGCAGTACTTC. Amino acids: CASSPGTSGSYEQYF.

For the CDR3, the DNA is TGTGCCAGCAGTTTATCGCTGGGACAGGGACGCGAGCAGTACTTC. The encoded protein is CASSLSLGQGREQYF. The rearrangement uses TRBV27 and TRBJ2-7; TRBD1 matches 9 bases. The CDR3 sequence is 15 residues long. The V gene's germline CDR1 is MNHEY and CDR2 SMNVEV (reference sequence). Trimming at V came to 0 bases and at J to 6 bases, leaving 6 bases not matched to a gene.

The V call is TRBV7-8, the J call TRBJ1-1; perhaps TRBD1 as D (5 bases). The ends were cut back, 1 base at V and 3 bases at J, with 9 bases in the middle. The CDR3 loop spans 14 amino acids. CDR1 and CDR2 (germline): SGHVS, FQNEAQ. The CDR3 DNA follows: TGTGCCAGCAGCTTAGACCGGACACACACTGAAGCTTTCTTT. It is translated as CASSLDRTHTEAFF.

The table lists this clone with a count of one. The J gene is TRBJ2-7, the V gene TRBV19; 8 bases align to TRBD1. Germline CDR1 and CDR2: LNHDA and SQIVND (reference sequence). The CDR3 runs 15 residues. Trimming removed 8 bases from V and 5 bases from J; junction bases left unmatched: 14. CDR3 DNA: TGTGCCAGTGCCCGGACAGGGAGTTTGTTGGACGAGCAGTACTTC. This sequence encodes CASARTGSLLDEQYF.

This chain's CDR3 is CASSLDTRISGNTIYF. Here the CDR3 DNA reads TGTGCCAGCAGCTTAGATACCCGGATCTCTGGAAACACCATATATTTT. V is TRBV11-2 and J is TRBJ1-3; D ambiguous. The germline V gene has CDR1 SGHAT and CDR2 FQNNGV. This CDR3 region has 16 residues. V was pared by 0 bases and J by 0 bases, with 9 bases between.

The chain recombines TRBV4-1 with TRBJ2-1; tentative D call: TRBD2 (5 bases). CDR1 MGHRA and CDR2 YSYEKL come from the germline V gene. V was pared by 5 bases and J by 3 bases, with 8 bases between. The CDR3 runs 13 residues. The CDR3 is CASSFDYYNEQFF. As DNA, the CDR3 is TGCGCCAGCAGCTTCGACTACTACAATGAGCAGTTCTTC.

The chain joins TRBV10-1 to TRBJ2-2, with 7 bases matching TRBD2. The trim removed 3 bases at V and 5 bases at J, leaving 9 bases unmatched. CDR1 and CDR2 from the germline V gene are WNHNN and SYGVQD (reference sequence). The CDR3 covers 16 residues. The CDR3 reads CASSERHWGGTGELFF. The CDR3 DNA follows: TGCGCCAGCAGTGAAAGACATTGGGGGGGAACCGGGGAGCTGTTTTTT.

The chain employs TRBV6-5 and TRBJ1-2; D gene uncertain. CDR3 length: 13 residues. Germline V CDR1 and CDR2: MNHEY, SVGAGI. The germline V and J ends were trimmed by 7 bases and 3 bases, with 12 bases remaining between them. For the CDR3, the DNA is TGTGCCAGCAAAAGAGGGTCCGACTATGGCTACACCTTC. Translated: CASKRGSDYGYTF.